This TCR beta chain comes out of a study of blood T cell repertoires in COVID-19. About the study: Samples of COVID-19 (acute and convalescent) were obtained from the United States, Italy and Spain.

Categorization into cohorts depended on clinical history that participants reported. The V gene end was trimmed by 2 bases and the J gene end by 8 bases; junction bases not matched to a gene: 8. CDR3 length equals 15 residues. CDR1 is SGHRS and CDR2 is YFSETQ in the germline V gene. TCRdb's table, derived via immunoSEQ multiplex PCR, lists solely in-frame clones and lacks some. This sample has 240,000 or so clones, with 85% to 90% found just once. The sequencing input was PBMCs or T cells enriched from blood (not recorded which). This TCR derives from a man aged 50 to 60 who had been exposed to COVID-19. The rearrangement joins TRBV5-1 to TRBJ2-2; 8 nucleotides agree with TRBD1. As DNA, the CDR3 is TGCGCCAGCAGCTTACAGGACAGGGAGCGGGGGGAGCTGTTTTTT. This encodes CASSLQDRERGELFF.